This TCR beta chain is drawn from a study of OX40 agonist ivuxolimab in advanced cancers. Measured with immunoSEQ multiplex PCR; TCRdb has only the in-frame clones, and not every one. The sample has about 70,000 clones, just over 85% seen once. The CDR3 is 16 amino acids. Germline CDR1 is KGHSH and CDR2 is LQKENI. The V gene end was trimmed by 3 bases and the J gene end by 4 bases; junction bases not matched to a gene: 9. This chain connects TRBV18 to TRBJ1-2; 9 positions agree with TRBD1. The TCR sequence derives from an adult with an advanced solid tumor such as melanoma, head and neck, liver or kidney cancer. The sample was CD4+ or CD8+ T cells sorted from blood, taken in a trial of the OX40 agonist ivuxolimab. CDR3 in amino acids: CASSPVPGQGGYGYTF. In DNA form, the CDR3 reads TGTGCCAGCTCACCGGTCCCGGGACAGGGAGGCTATGGCTACACCTTC.